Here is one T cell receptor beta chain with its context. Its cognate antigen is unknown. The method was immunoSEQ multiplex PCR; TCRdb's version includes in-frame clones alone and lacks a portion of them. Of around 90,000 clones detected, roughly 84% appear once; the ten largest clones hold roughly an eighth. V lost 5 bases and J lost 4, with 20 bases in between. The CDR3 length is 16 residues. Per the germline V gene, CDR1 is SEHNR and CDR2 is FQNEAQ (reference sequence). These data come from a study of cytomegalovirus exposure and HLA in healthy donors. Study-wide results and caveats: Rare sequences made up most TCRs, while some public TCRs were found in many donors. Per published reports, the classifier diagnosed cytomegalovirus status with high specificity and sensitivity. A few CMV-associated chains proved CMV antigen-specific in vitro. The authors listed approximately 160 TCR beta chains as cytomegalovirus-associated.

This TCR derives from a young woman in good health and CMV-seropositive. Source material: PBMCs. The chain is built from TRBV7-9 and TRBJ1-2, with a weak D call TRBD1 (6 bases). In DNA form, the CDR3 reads TGTGCCAGCAGCCGTCCCTCGGGGGGCGGTATCTATGGCTACACCTTC. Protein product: CASSRPSGGGIYGYTF.